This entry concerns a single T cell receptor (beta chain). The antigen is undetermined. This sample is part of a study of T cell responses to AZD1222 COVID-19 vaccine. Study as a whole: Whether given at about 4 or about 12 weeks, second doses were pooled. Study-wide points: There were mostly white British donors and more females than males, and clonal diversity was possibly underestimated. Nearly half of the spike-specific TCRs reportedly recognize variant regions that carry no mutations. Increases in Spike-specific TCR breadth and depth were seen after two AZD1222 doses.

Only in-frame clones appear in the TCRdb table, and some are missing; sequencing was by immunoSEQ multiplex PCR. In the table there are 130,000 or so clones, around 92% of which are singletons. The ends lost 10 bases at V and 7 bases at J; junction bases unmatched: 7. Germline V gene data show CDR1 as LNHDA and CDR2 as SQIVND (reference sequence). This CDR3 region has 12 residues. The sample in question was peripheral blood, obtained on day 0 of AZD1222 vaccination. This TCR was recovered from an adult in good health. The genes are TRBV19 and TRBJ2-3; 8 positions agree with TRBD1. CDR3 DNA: TGTGCCATCGGACAGGGTGGGAATACGCAGTATTTT. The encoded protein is CAIGQGGNTQYF.